This T cell receptor (beta chain) was captured by sequencing in a study of OX40 agonist ivuxolimab in advanced cancers. The wider study: All patients had ivuxolimab intravenously every 2 weeks at 0.01 to 10 mg/kg. Enrollees could have had prior anti-PD-1, anti-PD-L1 or anti-CTLA-4 therapy, which 35% to 40% had received.

Some clones are missing from TCRdb's copy, which holds only in-frame ones; the method was immunoSEQ multiplex PCR. Altogether about 20,000 clones are present, 80% to 90% being singletons, with the ten largest covering approximately 15%. Study outcomes and limitations: Expanded clones were, on average, more numerous among CD8+ T cells than CD4+.

Trimming shortened V by 5 bases and J by 1 base, and 8 bases separated the two germline ends. The CDR3 is 13 residues long. Germline CDR1 is SNHLY and CDR2 is FYNNEI. Patients were ineligible given autoimmune disease history or systemic immunosuppression. As for this clone: Its target is unknown.

This chain links TRBV2 with TRBJ2-5; D remains ambiguous. The TCR was taken from an adult with an advanced solid tumor such as melanoma, head and neck, liver or kidney cancer. The sample in question was CD4+ or CD8+ T cells sorted from blood, obtained in a trial of the OX40 agonist ivuxolimab. The CDR3 DNA reads as TGTGCCAGCAGTTCCCTTGTCCAAGAGACCCAGTACTTC. This gives the protein CASSSLVQETQYF.